A selection of T cell receptor beta chains follows, all from one sample in a study of CD8+CD57+ T cells in acquired aplastic anemia. TCRdb independently ran MiXCR on the reads; one entry per CDR3 protein. The sample records roughly 170,000 distinct CDR3 sequences, approximately 48% being singletons. Sequenced material: sorted CD4+, CD8+, or CD8+CD57+ T cells (not recorded which) from PBMCs. The receptors stem from a human donor with aplastic anemia. CDR3s include the opening cysteine and the closing phenylalanine or tryptophan. Each record gives: D gene, V gene, J gene, clone size, CDR3 protein, CDR3 DNA. The D gene is left open where the match is weak. The size of a clone is reported for some rows only, either as once, few or many, or as a class for expanded clones.

>NA|TRBV7-6|TRBJ1-1|NA
CASSQRQATEAFF
TGTGCCAGCAGCCAAAGACAGGCGACTGAAGCTTTCTTT
>NA|TRBV4-1|TRBJ2-2|many
CASSQAPDSTNTGELFF
TGCGCCAGCAGCCAGGCCCCGGACAGTACGAACACCGGGGAGCTGTTTTTT
>NA|TRBV7-8|TRBJ2-7|NA
CASSPNLYEQYF
TGTGCCAGCAGCCCGAATCTGTACGAGCAGTACTTC
>NA|TRBV19|TRBJ2-3|NA
CASSEQASTDTQYF
TGTGCCAGTAGTGAACAGGCTTCCACAGATACGCAGTATTTT
>NA|TRBV11-2|TRBJ2-7|NA
CASSSRMTGTAYEQYF
TGTGCCAGCAGCTCTAGGATGACGGGGACGGCCTACGAGCAGTACTTC
>NA|TRBV4-1|TRBJ2-1|NA
CASSRPSGQRAGEQFF
TGCGCCAGCAGCCGGCCTTCCGGACAGAGAGCGGGTGAGCAGTTCTTC
>NA|TRBV5-1|TRBJ2-7|NA
CASSLGLGVGYEQYF
TGCGCCAGCAGCTTGGGTTTGGGTGTAGGCTACGAGCAGTACTTC
>NA|TRBV11-2|TRBJ1-1|many
CASSPFTEAFF
TGTGCCAGCAGTCCGTTCACTGAAGCTTTCTTT
>TRBD1|TRBV30|TRBJ1-1|few
CAWSVRQGRTEAFF
TGTGCCTGGAGTGTCAGACAGGGGAGGACTGAAGCTTTCTTT
>NA|TRBV12-3/TRBV12-4|TRBJ2-7|NA
CASSPRVYEQYF
TGTGCCAGCAGCCCTCGGGTGTACGAGCAGTACTTC
>TRBD1|TRBV9|TRBJ2-1|NA
CASSQGQGGNEQFF
TGTGCCAGCAGCCAAGGACAGGGAGGCAATGAGCAGTTCTTC
>NA|TRBV2|TRBJ1-5|NA
CASSESGAQPQHF
TGTGCCAGCAGTGAATCCGGGGCTCAGCCCCAGCATTTT
>NA|TRBV25-1|TRBJ2-1|NA
CASSVRWEQFF
TGTGCCAGCAGTGTCCGTTGGGAGCAGTTCTTC
>NA|TRBV7-9|TRBJ1-5|many
CASSLEGQPQHF
TGTGCCAGCAGTTTAGAAGGTCAGCCCCAGCATTTT
>TRBD1|TRBV11-2|TRBJ1-2|NA
CASRGGGTGHPYGYTF
TGTGCCAGCAGAGGGGGGGGGACAGGGCACCCTTATGGCTACACCTTC
>NA|TRBV24-1|TRBJ2-1|NA
CATSGIQGNGYNEQFF
TGTGCCACCAGTGGCATACAGGGAAATGGTTACAATGAGCAGTTCTTC
>TRBD2|TRBV20-1|TRBJ2-3|NA
CSAPASGGDTDTQYF
TGCAGTGCTCCTGCTAGCGGGGGGGACACAGATACGCAGTATTTT
>NA|TRBV24-1|TRBJ2-5|few
CATRSGSSPTPQYF
TGTGCCACCAGGTCGGGATCTTCCCCGACCCCCCAGTACTTC
>NA|TRBV29-1|TRBJ1-3|NA
CSVEEPDGNTIYF
TGCAGCGTTGAAGAACCGGACGGAAACACCATATATTTT
>TRBD2|TRBV20-1|TRBJ2-3|NA
CSESVRAGGTDTQYF
TGCAGTGAATCTGTTCGCGCGGGGGGCACAGATACGCAGTATTTT
>NA|TRBV10-3|TRBJ1-5|NA
CAISDRSGQPQHF
TGTGCCATCAGTGACAGGTCGGGACAGCCCCAGCATTTT
>NA|TRBV18|TRBJ2-1|few
CASSPGQVGGNEQFF
TGTGCCAGCTCACCCGGCCAGGTAGGCGGCAATGAGCAGTTCTTC
>NA|TRBV19|TRBJ1-6|many
CASKGGGTRDNLDNSPLHF
TGTGCCAGTAAGGGGGGCGGGACAAGAGACAACTTAGATAATTCACCCCTCCACTTT